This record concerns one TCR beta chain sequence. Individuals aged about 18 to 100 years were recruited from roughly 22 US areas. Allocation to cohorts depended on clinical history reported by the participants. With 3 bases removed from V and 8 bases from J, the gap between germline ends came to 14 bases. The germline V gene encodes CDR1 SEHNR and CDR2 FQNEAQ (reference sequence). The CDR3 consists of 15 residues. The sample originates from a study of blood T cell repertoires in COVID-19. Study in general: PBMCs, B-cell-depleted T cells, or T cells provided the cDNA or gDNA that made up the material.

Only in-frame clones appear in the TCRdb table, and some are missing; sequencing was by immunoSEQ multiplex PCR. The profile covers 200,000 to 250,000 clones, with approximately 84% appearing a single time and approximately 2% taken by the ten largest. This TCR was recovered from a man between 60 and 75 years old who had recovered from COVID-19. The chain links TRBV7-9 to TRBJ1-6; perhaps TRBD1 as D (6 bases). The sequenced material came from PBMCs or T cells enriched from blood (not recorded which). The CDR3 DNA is TGTGCCAGCAGCTTGGTGGGGACAAGAGATTCACCCCTCCACTTT. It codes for CASSLVGTRDSPLHF.